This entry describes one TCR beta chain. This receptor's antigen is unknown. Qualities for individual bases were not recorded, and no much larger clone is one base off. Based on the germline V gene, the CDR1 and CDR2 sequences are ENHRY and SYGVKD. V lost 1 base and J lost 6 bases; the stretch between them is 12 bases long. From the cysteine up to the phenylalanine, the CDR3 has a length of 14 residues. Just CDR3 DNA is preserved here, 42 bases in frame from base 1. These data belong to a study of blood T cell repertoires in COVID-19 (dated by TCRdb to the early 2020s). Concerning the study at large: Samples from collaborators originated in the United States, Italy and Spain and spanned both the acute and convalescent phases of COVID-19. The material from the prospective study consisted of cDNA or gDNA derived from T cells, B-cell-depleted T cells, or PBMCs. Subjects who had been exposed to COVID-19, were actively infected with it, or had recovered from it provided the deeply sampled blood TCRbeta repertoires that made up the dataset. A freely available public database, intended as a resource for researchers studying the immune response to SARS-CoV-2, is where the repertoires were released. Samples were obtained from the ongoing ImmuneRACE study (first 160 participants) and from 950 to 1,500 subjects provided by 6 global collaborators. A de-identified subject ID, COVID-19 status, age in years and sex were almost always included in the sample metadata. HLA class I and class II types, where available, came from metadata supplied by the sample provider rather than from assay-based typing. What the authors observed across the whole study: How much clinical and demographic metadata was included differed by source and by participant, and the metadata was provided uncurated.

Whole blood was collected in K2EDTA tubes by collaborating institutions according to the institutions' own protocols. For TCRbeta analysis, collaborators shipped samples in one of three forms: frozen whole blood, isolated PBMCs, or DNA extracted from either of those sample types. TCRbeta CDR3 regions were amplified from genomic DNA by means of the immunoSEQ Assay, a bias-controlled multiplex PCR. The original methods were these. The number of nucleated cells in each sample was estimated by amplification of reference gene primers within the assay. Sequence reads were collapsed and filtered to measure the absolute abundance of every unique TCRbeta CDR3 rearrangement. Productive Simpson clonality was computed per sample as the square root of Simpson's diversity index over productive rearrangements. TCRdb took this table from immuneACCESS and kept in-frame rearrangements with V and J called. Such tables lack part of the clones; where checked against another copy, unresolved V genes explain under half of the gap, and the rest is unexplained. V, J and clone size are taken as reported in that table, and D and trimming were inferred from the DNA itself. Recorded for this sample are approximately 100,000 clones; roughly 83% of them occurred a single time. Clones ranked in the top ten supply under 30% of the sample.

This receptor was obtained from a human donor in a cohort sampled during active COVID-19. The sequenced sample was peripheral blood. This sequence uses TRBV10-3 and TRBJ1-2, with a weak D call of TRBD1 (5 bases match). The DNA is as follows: TGTGCCATCAGTGAGTACGACGGGGGTAATGGCTACACCTTC. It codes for CAISEYDGGNGYTF.